Presented here are 27 T cell receptor beta chains from one specimen sequenced in a study of spatial heterogeneity in lung cancer. Described time point: sample taken at primary tumor resection. MiXCR was run by TCRdb on the 5' RACE reads, yielding one entry per CDR3 protein. Altogether tens of thousands of distinct CDR3 sequences are present, over 9.5% being singletons, with the ten largest covering over 40%. Source: PBMCs, taken at surgery. The source is a male donor with early-stage non-small cell lung cancer.

This clonotype was seen repeatedly, ten times or more. The chain carries TRBV5-1 and TRBJ1-5; no reliable D call. This CDR3 comprises 14 residues. V lost 0 bases, J lost 1 base, and 5 bases lay in between. Germline lookup yields CDR1 SGHRS and CDR2 YFSETQ. The CDR3 here is CASSLGPSNQPQHF. The CDR3 region has the DNA TGCGCCAGCAGCTTGGGGCCGAGCAATCAGCCCCAGCATTTT.

This clonotype appeared many times. This sequence joins TRBV7-9 and TRBJ1-1, with D perhaps matching TRBD1 (5 bases). With 5 bases removed from V and 0 bases from J, the gap between germline ends came to 7 bases. The germline CDR1 and CDR2 sequences are SEHNR and FQNEAQ (reference sequence). CDR3 length equals 13 residues. The CDR3 bases are TGTGCCAGCAGCGTGGACATGAACACTGAAGCTTTCTTT. Its protein is CASSVDMNTEAFF. Full variable domain (remainder filled in from reference TRBV7-9 and TRBJ1-1): DTGVSQNPRHKITKRGQNVTFRCDPISEHNRLYWYRQTLGQGPEFLTYFQNEAQLEKSRLLSDRFSAERPKGSFSTLEIQRTEQGDSAMYLCASSVDMNTEAFFGQGTRLTVV.

The V and J genes are TRBV5-4 and TRBJ1-6, with 8 bases identical to TRBD1. The CDR3 loop spans 14 amino acids. The junction had 3 bases not matched to a gene; V was cut back by 0 bases and J by 10 bases. Germline-derived CDR1 and CDR2 are SGHNT and YYREEE (reference sequence). The CDR3 is CASSLGTGRSPLHF. The CDR3 DNA sequence: TGTGCCAGCAGCTTGGGGACAGGGCGCTCACCCCTCCACTTT.

The sample holds many counts of this clonotype. The chain has TRBV24-1 and TRBJ2-1, with 8 bases identical to TRBD1. J was trimmed by 0 bases and V by 3 bases; bases with no gene match: 3. CDR1 is KGHDR and CDR2 is SFDVKD in the germline V gene. The CDR3 sequence is 16 residues long. The DNA of the CDR3 is TGTGCCACCAGTGATCGGACAGGGCTCTCCTACAATGAGCAGTTCTTC. This encodes CATSDRTGLSYNEQFF.

This clonotype was seen repeatedly, ten times or more. The rearrangement links TRBV11-2 to TRBJ1-2; no clear D gene. The CDR3 totals 12 residues. Deletions cut 5 bases from V and 4 bases from J, with 8 bases between. Germline V gene sequence: CDR1 SGHAT, CDR2 FQNNGV. The CDR3 coding sequence is TGTGCCAGCAGCCTCTATCCCTATGGCTACACCTTC. As protein: CASSLYPYGYTF.

This clonotype was seen repeatedly, ten times or more. This chain connects TRBV6-1 to TRBJ1-5; 7 nucleotides line up with TRBD1. With 5 bases clipped from V and 2 bases from J, the junction kept 6 bases outside the gene matches. CDR1 is MNHNS and CDR2 is SASEGT in the germline V gene. The CDR3 runs 15 residues. CDR3 amino acids: CASSRQGLGNQPQHF. CDR3 in DNA: TGTGCCAGCAGTAGACAGGGTCTTGGCAATCAGCCCCAGCATTTT.

The V and J genes are TRBV7-8 and TRBJ2-7; 8 bases map to TRBD1. V trimming: 3 bases; J trimming: 2 bases; junction bases outside the gene matches: 3. There are 14 residues in the CDR3. The V gene's germline CDR1 is SGHVS and CDR2 FQNEAQ. The DNA for the CDR3 is TGTGCCAGCAGCTTTAGGACAGGGACCTACGAGCAGTACTTC. This encodes CASSFRTGTYEQYF.

This clonotype has only a few counts. The chain is built from TRBV30 and TRBJ1-2; D is unresolved. Germline CDR1 is GTSNPN and CDR2 is SVGIG (reference sequence). Deletions cut 1 base from V and 6 bases from J, with 18 bases between. This CDR3 spans 15 amino acids. The CDR3 is CAWSAGTQWPHGYTF. In nucleotides, the CDR3 is TGTGCCTGGAGTGCGGGAACGCAGTGGCCCCATGGCTACACCTTC.

This clonotype was picked up many times. V usage is TRBV27 and J usage is TRBJ2-7; D uncertain. In germline, CDR1 is MNHEY, CDR2 SMNVEV (reference sequence). This CDR3 contains 16 residues. V lost 6 bases to trimming and J lost 4 bases, with 22 bases between them. Written as DNA, the CDR3 is TGTGCCAGCAGCCCCTCTGATGGTGGGCTCGGGTACGAGCAGTACTTC. It yields the protein CASSPSDGGLGYEQYF.

This clonotype was observed a few times. For the CDR3, the DNA is TGTGCCAGCAGCCAAGATCGTCGCGGGAGCCCGCCCTACAATGAGCAGTTCTTC. This sequence encodes CASSQDRRGSPPYNEQFF. V gene TRBV4-2 combines with J gene TRBJ2-1; 7 bases are shared with TRBD2. The ends lost 0 bases at V and 2 bases at J; junction bases unmatched: 10. The CDR3 extends over 18 amino acids. The germline V gene encodes CDR1 LGHNA and CDR2 YNFKEQ.

The chain carries TRBV20-1 and TRBJ2-7; D not certain. Germline V gene sequence: CDR1 DFQATT, CDR2 SNEGSKA (reference sequence). CDR3 length: 12 amino acids. The ends were cut back, 6 bases at V and 0 bases at J, with 9 bases in the middle. This CDR3 reads CSAPRGSYEQYF. For the CDR3, the DNA is TGCAGTGCCCCCCGAGGCTCCTACGAGCAGTACTTC.

The chain has TRBV5-6 and TRBJ1-1, with D uncertain. V lost 4 bases, J lost 1 base, and 8 bases lay in between. This CDR3 has 13 amino acids. The V gene's germline CDR1 is SGHDT and CDR2 YYEEEE. The CDR3 sequence: CASSRDWNTEAFF. The CDR3 nucleotides are TGTGCCAGCAGCCGAGACTGGAACACTGAAGCTTTCTTT.

This sequence joins TRBV18 and TRBJ2-7; D is possibly TRBD1 or TRBD2 (5 bases each). Germline CDR1 KGHSH, CDR2 LQKENI. The V gene lost 3 bases and the J gene lost 4 bases, with 10 bases spanning the gap. The CDR3 sequence is 13 residues long. Written as DNA, the CDR3 is TGTGCCAGCTCACCGGCAGGGAGATACGAGCAGTACTTC. It encodes CASSPAGRYEQYF.

This clonotype was picked up a small number of times. This sequence joins TRBV20-1 and TRBJ2-1; 10 bases match TRBD2. This CDR3 is 15 amino acids long. Germline V gives CDR1 DFQATT, CDR2 SNEGSKA (reference sequence). J was trimmed by 2 bases and V by 4 bases; bases with no gene match: 5. DNA of the CDR3: TGCAGTGCTAAAAAAGCGGGGGGGCCCTACAATGAGCAGTTCTTC. Translating gives CSAKKAGGPYNEQFF.

This clonotype showed up many times. This chain uses TRBV5-1 with TRBJ2-7; 9 positions match TRBD1. The CDR3 covers 13 residues. J lost 6 bases, V lost 4 bases, and 5 bases had no gene match. CDR1 SGHRS and CDR2 YFSETQ come from the germline V gene. CDR3 residues: CASSIGTGSEQYF. The CDR3 DNA sequence: TGCGCCAGCAGCATCGGGACAGGGTCCGAGCAGTACTTC.

The chain joins TRBV6-5 to TRBJ1-4; TRBD1 might be the D (6 bases). The CDR3 has 12 amino acids. CDR1 and CDR2 (germline): MNHEY, SVGAGI. Trimming left V 2 bases short and J 14 bases short, with 12 bases between. DNA for the CDR3: TGTGCCAGCAGTTACAAGGGAGGGGGTCTGTTTTTT. This gives the protein CASSYKGGGLFF.

The sample holds a few counts of this clonotype. V usage is TRBV21-1 and J usage is TRBJ2-7; TRBD1 reflects the table's D call only, with no check against the DNA. TRBV21-1 is recorded as a pseudogene. This CDR3 contains 18 residues. The CDR3 loop reads CASSIHIPTGIFGYEQYF. CDR3 DNA: TGTGCCAGCAGCATCCACATCCCCACAGGGATCTTTGGCTACGAGCAGTACTTC.

This clonotype has a count of ten or more. The genes are TRBV5-1 and TRBJ2-7, with D unclear. CDR1 is SGHRS and CDR2 is YFSETQ in the germline V gene. The CDR3 is 14 amino acids. The V gene lost 0 bases and the J gene lost 0 bases, with 7 bases spanning the gap. CDR3 coding DNA: TGCGCCAGCAGCTTGGTGCCTGGCTCCTACGAGCAGTACTTC. Its protein product is CASSLVPGSYEQYF.

This clonotype was picked up a small number of times. CDR3 bases: TGCGCCAGCAGCCAAGATGGGGCAGGGAATCAGCCCCAGCATTTT. This translates into CASSQDGAGNQPQHF. The genes are TRBV4-3 and TRBJ1-5; TRBD1 is a possible D gene (5 bases). The CDR3 has 15 residues. Trimming removed 0 bases from V and 4 bases from J, with 10 bases in between. CDR1 and CDR2 (germline): LGHNA, YSLEER.

The V call is TRBV4-2, the J call TRBJ2-3; D is possibly TRBD2 (6 bases). The V end was cut by 0 bases, the J end by 2 bases, with 12 bases between. This CDR3 is 16 amino acids long. Germline V gives CDR1 LGHNA, CDR2 YNFKEQ. This CDR3 reads CASSQDGGTPTDTQYF. The CDR3 region has the DNA TGTGCCAGCAGCCAAGATGGAGGGACCCCCACAGATACGCAGTATTTT.

V is TRBV5-1 and J is TRBJ2-1; D may be TRBD2 (5 bases). V was cut by 1 base and J by 0 bases, with 11 bases left in between. This CDR3 has 16 residues. In germline, CDR1 is SGHRS, CDR2 YFSETQ. The CDR3 bases are TGCGCCAGCAGCTTGCTCGGGGAGAGCTCCTACAATGAGCAGTTCTTC. Translating it yields CASSLLGESSYNEQFF.

This chain uses TRBV5-1 with TRBJ1-2, with D possibly being TRBD1 (6 bases). Germline lookup yields CDR1 SGHRS and CDR2 YFSETQ. Trimming removed 0 bases from V and 4 bases from J, with 16 bases in between. The CDR3 loop spans 16 amino acids. The CDR3 DNA reads TGCGCCAGCAGCTTGGTTTTCGGGGGGCGCGGCTATGGCTACACCTTC. As protein: CASSLVFGGRGYGYTF.

V is TRBV6-2 or TRBV6-3 and J is TRBJ2-7; no clear D gene. The length of the CDR3 is 13 residues. Looked up from germline, CDR1 is MNHEY and CDR2 is SVGEGT. Trimming pared 2 bases from V and 4 bases from J, leaving 9 bases between. CDR3 sequence reads: CASSYGPGYEQYF. The CDR3 DNA is TGTGCCAGCAGTTACGGTCCCGGATACGAGCAGTACTTC.

The rearrangement uses TRBV29-1 and TRBJ2-3; unclear D gene. Trimming took off 4 bases at V and 0 bases at J, with 11 bases between the two ends. There are 14 residues in the CDR3. Germline-derived CDR1 and CDR2 are SQVTM and ANQGSEA. The CDR3 spells CSVAPVSSTDTQYF. The CDR3 DNA follows: TGCAGCGTTGCCCCTGTGTCGAGCACAGATACGCAGTATTTT.

This chain links TRBV6-5 with TRBJ1-2; TRBD1 aligns across 9 bases. This CDR3 is built from 13 residues. The V gene's germline CDR1 is MNHEY and CDR2 SVGAGI. V gave up 8 bases and J gave up 4 bases; unmatched junction bases: 5. CDR3 coding DNA: TGTGCCAGCTCCGGGACAGGGATCTATGGCTACACCTTC. It is translated as CASSGTGIYGYTF.

This clonotype was seen ten or more times. The genes are TRBV6-5 and TRBJ1-1; 8 nucleotides agree with TRBD1. The CDR3 extends over 15 amino acids. Losses at the gene ends were 6 bases for V and 2 bases for J; bases not matched to a gene: 8. The V gene's germline CDR1 is MNHEY and CDR2 SVGAGI. The CDR3 DNA is TGTGCCAGCAGAGATACAGGGGGATTAAACACTGAAGCTTTCTTT. The encoded protein is CASRDTGGLNTEAFF.

This clonotype was recorded at least ten times. The V gene is TRBV2, the J gene TRBJ2-5; 9 nucleotides agree with TRBD1. The CDR3 is 15 amino acids. V gave up 8 bases and J gave up 1 base; unmatched junction bases: 8. The germline gives CDR1 SNHLY, CDR2 FYNNEI. The CDR3 region is CASSSGQGPQETQYF. The CDR3, as DNA: TGTGCCAGCTCTTCCGGACAGGGGCCCCAAGAGACCCAGTACTTC.